The 10 T cell receptor beta chains given below trace back to one sample, sequenced in a study of identical twins (dated by TCRdb to about 2016). The library came from 5' RACE. TCRdb shows the sequencer as Illumina HiSeq 2000. The public reads were reanalyzed by TCRdb: fastp trimming at Q25, MiXCR alignment, in-frame beta chains only. Each entry is one CDR3 protein sequence, shown with its most common DNA and genes. The sample contains about 1.7 million distinct CDR3 sequences, more than 30% of them found a single time. Together, the top ten hold 0.27% of the sample. The sample was cord blood. Receptor source: a newborn girl in good health.

Only a few counts were recorded for this clonotype. The V gene is TRBV10-3, the J gene TRBJ2-1; 9 nucleotides line up with TRBD2. Germline V CDR1 and CDR2: ENHRY, SYGVKD. The V gene end was trimmed by 4 bases and the J gene end by 4 bases; junction bases not matched to a gene: 5. This CDR3 spans 15 amino acids. CDR3 residues: CAISATSGPYNEQFF. The CDR3 DNA reads TGTGCCATCAGTGCAACTAGCGGGCCTTACAATGAGCAGTTCTTC.

This clonotype was seen just once. The rearrangement links TRBV20-1 to TRBJ2-7; D not resolved. This CDR3 has 12 amino acids. Germline-derived CDR1 and CDR2 are DFQATT and SNEGSKA (reference sequence). V lost 3 bases and J 7 bases, leaving 13 bases between the germline ends. Written as DNA, the CDR3 is TGCAGTGCTAGGGTCCTAAACAATGAGCAGTACTTC. This translates into CSARVLNNEQYF.

The chain links TRBV5-1 to TRBJ1-3; weak D call: TRBD1 (5 bases). The CDR3 length is 16 residues. V was pared by 0 bases and J by 0 bases, with 10 bases between. The germline V gene encodes CDR1 SGHRS and CDR2 YFSETQ. CDR3 nucleotide sequence: TGCGCCAGCAGCTTGGCCGGGGGTCTCTCTGGAAACACCATATATTTT. Protein: CASSLAGGLSGNTIYF.

The rearrangement uses TRBV20-1 and TRBJ2-3; tentatively, D is TRBD1 (6 bases). The germline V gene encodes CDR1 DFQATT and CDR2 SNEGSKA (reference sequence). The V and J ends lost 3 bases and 2 bases respectively, with 21 bases between them. The CDR3 has 17 amino acids. The CDR3 loop reads CSARGVGKDRPTDTQYF. As DNA, the CDR3 is TGCAGTGCTAGGGGCGTAGGGAAAGACAGGCCCACAGATACGCAGTATTTT.

The V and J genes are TRBV6-1 and TRBJ1-2; perhaps TRBD1 as D (6 bases). The CDR3 is 15 amino acids. Germline V gene lookup returns CDR1 MNHNS and CDR2 SASEGT. Trimming took 0 bases from V and 5 from J, leaving 13 bases between them. The CDR3 protein is CASSEAPGHLYGYTF. For the CDR3, the DNA is TGTGCCAGCAGTGAAGCGCCGGGACATCTTTATGGCTACACCTTC.

The CDR3 is CSARGQSDTEAFF. DNA for the CDR3: TGCAGTGCCCGGGGACAGTCCGACACTGAAGCTTTCTTT. The chain recombines TRBV20-1 with TRBJ1-1; TRBD1 agrees at 7 bases. The CDR3 is 13 residues long. Germline lookup yields CDR1 DFQATT and CDR2 SNEGSKA (reference sequence). J gave up 3 bases and V 6 bases, and 7 bases lay outside the gene matches.

This clonotype showed up just a few times. The chain carries TRBV6-6 and TRBJ2-6; TRBD1 might be the D (7 bases). Germline V gene data show CDR1 as MNHNY and CDR2 as SVGAGI (reference sequence). This CDR3 region has 16 residues. Trimming removed 7 bases from V and 1 base from J, with 14 bases in between. The CDR3 reads CASTPPGGSGANVLTF. DNA for the CDR3: TGTGCCAGCACTCCTCCAGGGGGGTCTGGGGCCAACGTCCTGACTTTC.

The genes are TRBV12-3 or TRBV12-4 and TRBJ2-2; TRBD1 agrees at 10 bases. V shed 3 bases, J shed 6 bases, and the junction held 1 base outside the gene matches. The CDR3 totals 14 residues. The CDR3 loop reads CASSFGTGAGELFF. In DNA, the CDR3 is TGTGCCAGCAGTTTTGGGACAGGGGCCGGGGAGCTGTTTTTT.

Ten or more counts support this clonotype. The chain employs TRBV5-1 and TRBJ2-3, with unresolved D. Germline CDR1 and CDR2: SGHRS and YFSETQ. CDR3 length equals 13 residues. V lost 5 bases, J lost 0 bases, and 7 bases lay in between. For the CDR3, the DNA is TGCGCCAGCAGGGCGTCTAGCACAGATACGCAGTATTTT. Translating it yields CASRASSTDTQYF.

This clonotype was recorded a few times. This chain joins TRBV20-1 and TRBJ2-3; 14 nucleotides line up with TRBD2. The germline CDR1 and CDR2 sequences are DFQATT and SNEGSKA (reference sequence). The trim removed 5 bases at V and 6 bases at J, leaving 10 bases unmatched. The CDR3 length is 16 residues. The CDR3 DNA reads TGCAGTGCTCCCCGGACTAGCGGGGGGCGACCGGATACGCAGTATTTT. Amino acid sequence: CSAPRTSGGRPDTQYF.